The 7 T cell receptor beta chains given below trace back to one sample, sequenced in a study of vaccination effects on CD4 cells after COVID-19. Method: immunoSEQ multiplex PCR; TCRdb's copy keeps in-frame clones and lacks some. The repertoire consists of around 12,000 clones, with just under 75% occurring once and the leading ten covering more than 20%. Viral peptide pool expansion of antigen-specific CD4+ T cells preceded sequencing in the ViraFEST assay. Subsequent to 10 days of culture, CD4+ T cells were isolated. The antigens these receptors bind are not known. The material was CD4+ T cells from PBMCs cultured with HCoV-229E spike peptides, obtained before COVID-19 vaccination. Receptor source: a human donor who received a COVID-19 vaccine.

The CDR3 sequence is CASSSDRTGYGYTF. The CDR3 DNA sequence: TGTGCCAGCAGTTCAGACCGCACCGGCTATGGCTACACCTTC. The chain employs TRBV28 and TRBJ1-2; D is unresolved. Trimming took 4 bases from V and 4 from J, leaving 13 bases between them. Germline CDR1 MDHEN, CDR2 SYDVKM. The CDR3 is 14 amino acids.

This clone was observed once. The chain recombines TRBV2 with TRBJ2-7; 8 bases align to TRBD1. V gave up 3 bases and J gave up 5 bases; unmatched junction bases: 9. Germline lookup yields CDR1 SNHLY and CDR2 FYNNEI. The CDR3 is made up of 15 amino acids. The chain's CDR3 is CASSDGRTGTNEQYF. The CDR3, as DNA: TGTGCCAGCAGTGATGGGCGGACAGGGACCAACGAGCAGTACTTC.

J is TRBJ1-5 and V is TRBV19, with D possibly being TRBD1 (6 bases). The germline CDR1 and CDR2 sequences are LNHDA and SQIVND (reference sequence). V was cut by 6 bases and J by 0 bases, with 12 bases left in between. The CDR3 totals 15 residues. CDR3 residues: CASRDSAYSNQPQHF. The CDR3 DNA follows: TGTGCCAGTAGGGACAGCGCGTATAGCAATCAGCCCCAGCATTTT.

This chain connects TRBV4-2 to TRBJ1-1; D is possibly TRBD1 (6 bases). Germline V gene sequence: CDR1 LGHNA, CDR2 YNFKEQ. The V gene lost 2 bases and the J gene lost 8 bases, with 18 bases spanning the gap. This CDR3 spans 15 amino acids. This CDR3 reads CASSQRPRDTREAFF. The DNA for the CDR3 is TGTGCCAGCAGCCAACGGCCCCGGGACACAAGAGAAGCTTTCTTT.

The CDR3 loop is CSAKTGESEAFF. Here the CDR3 DNA reads TGCAGCGCAAAGACAGGGGAGTCTGAAGCTTTCTTT. This chain links TRBV29-1 with TRBJ1-1; 8 bases match TRBD1. The CDR3 sequence is 12 residues long. With V trimmed by 7 bases and J by 6 bases, 7 bases remained unmatched. Per the germline V gene, CDR1 is SQVTM and CDR2 is ANQGSEA.

This rearrangement joins TRBV2 to TRBJ2-7; 10 nucleotides align to TRBD2. Germline trimming cut 7 bases from V and 2 bases from J; bases unmatched to any gene: 5. The CDR3 is made up of 14 amino acids. CDR1 and CDR2 (germline): SNHLY, FYNNEI. The CDR3 DNA follows: TGTGCCAGCACGGAGCGGGAGGGCCCCTACGAGCAGTACTTC. It encodes CASTEREGPYEQYF.

This chain uses TRBV18 with TRBJ2-1; D is unresolved. Germline V gene sequence: CDR1 KGHSH, CDR2 LQKENI. Trimming took 1 base from V and 5 from J, leaving 6 bases between them. The CDR3 is 13 residues long. The CDR3 loop is CASSPLRNNEQFF. CDR3 bases: TGTGCCAGCTCACCACTCAGAAACAATGAGCAGTTCTTC. Full variable domain (rest looked up from reference TRBV18 and TRBJ2-1): NAGVMQNPRHLVRRRGQEARLRCSPMKGHSHVYWYRQLPEEGLKFMVYLQKENIIDESGMPKERFSAEFPKEGPSILRIQQVVRGDSAAYFCASSPLRNNEQFFGPGTRLTVL.